This paragraph reports one T cell receptor (beta chain). The antigen remains unidentified. This entry belongs to a study of cytomegalovirus exposure and HLA in healthy donors. A multiplex PCR was run with 60 Vbeta primers and 13 Jbeta primers. The assay was immunoSEQ multiplex PCR, and TCRdb's table has in-frame clones only and misses some. The sample holds roughly 130,000 clones, approximately 81% seen once. Between the trimmed V and J ends, which lost 5 bases and 9 bases, there was a span of 17 bases. The CDR3 loop spans 14 amino acids. Germline assignment: CDR1 LNHDA and CDR2 SQIVND (reference sequence). Study conclusions and caveats: The authors excluded some V segments, including TRBV6-2 and TRBV6-3, as indistinguishable. Apart from CMV serostatus, no immune exposure information was available.

Sequenced input: PBMCs. The chain uses TRBV19 and TRBJ2-4, with D perhaps matching TRBD2 (7 bases). The source of this sequence is a man younger than 35 in good health and CMV-seronegative. CDR3 sequence reads: CASSAAGGPTIQYF. The DNA for the CDR3 is TGTGCCAGTAGTGCTGCCGGGGGGCCCACCATTCAGTACTTC.